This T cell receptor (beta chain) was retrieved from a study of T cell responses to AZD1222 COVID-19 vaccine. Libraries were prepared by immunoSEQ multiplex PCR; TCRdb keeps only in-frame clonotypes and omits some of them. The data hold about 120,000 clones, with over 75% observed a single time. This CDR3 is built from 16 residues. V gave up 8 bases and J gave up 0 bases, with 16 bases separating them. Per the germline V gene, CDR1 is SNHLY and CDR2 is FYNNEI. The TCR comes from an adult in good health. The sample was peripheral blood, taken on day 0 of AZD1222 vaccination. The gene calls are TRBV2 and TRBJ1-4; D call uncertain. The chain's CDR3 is CASSYGSPATNEKLFF. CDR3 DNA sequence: TGTGCCAGCTCCTACGGCAGCCCTGCAACTAATGAAAAACTGTTTTTT.